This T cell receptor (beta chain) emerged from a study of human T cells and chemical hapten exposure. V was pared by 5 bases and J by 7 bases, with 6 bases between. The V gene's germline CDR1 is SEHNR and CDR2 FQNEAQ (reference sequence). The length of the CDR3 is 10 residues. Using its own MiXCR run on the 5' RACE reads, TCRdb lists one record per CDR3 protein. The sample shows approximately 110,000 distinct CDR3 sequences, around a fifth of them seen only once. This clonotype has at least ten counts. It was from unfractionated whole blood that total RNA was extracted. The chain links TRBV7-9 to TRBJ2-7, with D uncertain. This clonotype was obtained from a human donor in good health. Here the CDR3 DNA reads TGTGCCAGCAGCGGTCTGGAGCAGTACTTC. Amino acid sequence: CASSGLEQYF. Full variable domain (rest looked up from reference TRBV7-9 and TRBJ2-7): DTGVSQNPRHKITKRGQNVTFRCDPISEHNRLYWYRQTLGQGPEFLTYFQNEAQLEKSRLLSDRFSAERPKGSFSTLEIQRTEQGDSAMYLCASSGLEQYFGPGTRLTVT.